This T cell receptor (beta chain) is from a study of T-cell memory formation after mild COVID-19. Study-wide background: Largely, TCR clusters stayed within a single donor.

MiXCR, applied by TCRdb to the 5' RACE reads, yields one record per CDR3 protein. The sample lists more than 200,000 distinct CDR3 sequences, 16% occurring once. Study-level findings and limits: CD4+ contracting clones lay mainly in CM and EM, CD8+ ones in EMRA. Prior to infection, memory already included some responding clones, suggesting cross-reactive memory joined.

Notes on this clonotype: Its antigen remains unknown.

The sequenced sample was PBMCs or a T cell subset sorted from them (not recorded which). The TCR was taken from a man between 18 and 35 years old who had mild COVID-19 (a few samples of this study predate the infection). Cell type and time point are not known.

DNA of the CDR3: TGTGCCAGCAGCTGGGGTGGGACAGGGAAATTAAATGAGCAGTTCTTC. This translates into CASSWGGTGKLNEQFF. This rearrangement joins TRBV7-3 to TRBJ2-1, with 9 bases identical to TRBD1. Germline assignment: CDR1 SGHTA and CDR2 FQGTGA. The ends lost 4 bases at V and 7 bases at J; junction bases unmatched: 11. The CDR3 consists of 16 residues. Based on the CDR3 plus reference TRBV7-3 and TRBJ2-1, the full variable domain is GAGVSQTPSNKVTEKGKYVELRCDPISGHTALYWYRQSLGQGPEFLIYFQGTGAADDSGLPNDRFFAVRPEGSVSTLKIQRTERGDSAVYLCASSWGGTGKLNEQFFGPGTRLTVL.